This T cell receptor (beta chain) was sequenced during a study of identical twins' blood T cells. About this clonotype: What it binds is not known.

V was clipped by 3 bases and J by 4 bases; unmatched bases: 21. The CDR3 has 20 residues. Germline V gene data show CDR1 as DFQATT and CDR2 as SNEGSKA (reference sequence). TCRdb re-derived calls from the 5' RACE reads in MiXCR, one entry per CDR3 protein. Altogether 350,000 to 450,000 distinct CDR3 sequences are present, 28% being singletons, with the ten largest covering around 5.6%. General study results and limits: Twins shared more top CDR3 clonotypes than unrelated donors did.

The TCR was taken from a woman between 18 and 55 years old in good health. The sample taken for sequencing was PBMCs. The rearrangement uses TRBV20-1 and TRBJ2-5; 12 bases match TRBD2. The CDR3 DNA reads TGCAGTGCTAGGGTCGGACTAGCGGGAATTATTCCGGCGCGGAGAGAGACCCAGTACTTC. Its translation: CSARVGLAGIIPARRETQYF.